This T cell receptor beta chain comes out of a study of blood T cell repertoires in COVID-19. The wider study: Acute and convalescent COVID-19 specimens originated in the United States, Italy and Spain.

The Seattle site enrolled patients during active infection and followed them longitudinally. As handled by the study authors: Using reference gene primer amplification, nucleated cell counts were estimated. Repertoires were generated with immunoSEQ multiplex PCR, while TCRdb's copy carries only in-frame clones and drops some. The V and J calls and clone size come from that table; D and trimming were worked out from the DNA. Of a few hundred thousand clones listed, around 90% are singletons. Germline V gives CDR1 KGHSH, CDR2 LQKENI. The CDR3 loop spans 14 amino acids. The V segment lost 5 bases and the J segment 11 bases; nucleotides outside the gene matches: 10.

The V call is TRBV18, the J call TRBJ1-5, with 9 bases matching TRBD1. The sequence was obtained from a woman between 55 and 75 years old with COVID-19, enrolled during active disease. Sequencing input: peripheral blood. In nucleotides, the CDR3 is TGTGCCAGCTCATCCGGGACAGGGTATGGGGCCCAGCATTTT. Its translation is CASSSGTGYGAQHF.